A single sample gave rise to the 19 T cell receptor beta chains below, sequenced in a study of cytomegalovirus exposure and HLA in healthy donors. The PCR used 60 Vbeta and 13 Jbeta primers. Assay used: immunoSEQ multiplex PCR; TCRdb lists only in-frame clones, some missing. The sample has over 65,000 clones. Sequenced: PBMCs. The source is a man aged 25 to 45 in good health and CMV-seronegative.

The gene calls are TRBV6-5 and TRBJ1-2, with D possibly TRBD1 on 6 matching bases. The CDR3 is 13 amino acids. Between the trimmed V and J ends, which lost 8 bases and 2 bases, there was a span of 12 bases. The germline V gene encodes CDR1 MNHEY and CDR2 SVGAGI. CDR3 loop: CASSLQGNYGYTF. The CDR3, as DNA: TGTGCCAGCTCCCTACAGGGAAACTATGGCTACACCTTC.

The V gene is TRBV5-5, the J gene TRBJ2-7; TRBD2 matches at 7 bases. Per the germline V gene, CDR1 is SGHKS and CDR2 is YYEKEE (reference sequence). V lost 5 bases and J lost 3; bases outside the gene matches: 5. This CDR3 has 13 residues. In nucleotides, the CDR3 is TGTGCCAGCAGACCCGGGACTAACTACGAGCAGTACTTC. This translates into CASRPGTNYEQYF.

The CDR3 loop is CASSVGNPGTDTQYF. CDR3 DNA sequence: TGTGCCAGCAGCGTAGGAAATCCGGGCACAGATACGCAGTATTTT. V usage is TRBV9 and J usage is TRBJ2-3; no clear D gene. Germline V CDR1 and CDR2: SGDLS, YYNGEE. V lost 0 bases and J lost 1, with 9 bases in between. The CDR3 consists of 15 residues. The full variable domain, rest sourced from reference TRBV9 and TRBJ2-3, is DSGVTQTPKHLITATGQRVTLRCSPRSGDLSVYWYQQSLDQGLQFLIQYYNGEERAKGNILERFSAQQFPDLHSELNLSSLELGDSALYFCASSVGNPGTDTQYFGPGTRLTVL.

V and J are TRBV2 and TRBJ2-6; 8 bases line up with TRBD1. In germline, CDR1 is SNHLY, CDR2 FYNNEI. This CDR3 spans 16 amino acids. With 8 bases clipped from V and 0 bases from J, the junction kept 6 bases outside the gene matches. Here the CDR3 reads CASGGTGFSGANVLTF. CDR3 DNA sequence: TGTGCCAGCGGGGGGACAGGTTTCTCTGGGGCCAACGTCCTGACTTTC. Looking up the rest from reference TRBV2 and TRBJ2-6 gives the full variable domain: EPEVTQTPSHQVTQMGQEVILRCVPISNHLYFYWYRQILGQKVEFLVSFYNNEISEKSEIFDDQFSVERPDGSNFTLKIRSTKLEDSAMYFCASGGTGFSGANVLTFGAGSRLTVL.

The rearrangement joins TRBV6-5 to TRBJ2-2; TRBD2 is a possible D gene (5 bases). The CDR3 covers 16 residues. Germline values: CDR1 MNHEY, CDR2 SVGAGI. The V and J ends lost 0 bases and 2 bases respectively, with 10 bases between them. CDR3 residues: CASSYSISGNTGELFF. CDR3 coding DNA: TGTGCCAGCAGTTACTCGATCTCGGGAAACACCGGGGAGCTGTTTTTT.

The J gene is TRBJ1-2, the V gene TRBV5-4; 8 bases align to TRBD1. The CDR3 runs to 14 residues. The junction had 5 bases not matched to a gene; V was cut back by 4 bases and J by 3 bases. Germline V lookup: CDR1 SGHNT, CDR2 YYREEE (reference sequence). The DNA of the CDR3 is TGTGCCAGCAGCCGCGGACAGGGAGACTATGGCTACACCTTC. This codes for CASSRGQGDYGYTF. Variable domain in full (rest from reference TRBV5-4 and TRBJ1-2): ETGVTQSPTHLIKTRGQQVTLRCSSQSGHNTVSWYQQALGQGPQFIFQYYREEENGRGNFPPRFSGLQFPNYSSELNVNALELDDSALYLCASSRGQGDYGYTFGSGTRLTVV.

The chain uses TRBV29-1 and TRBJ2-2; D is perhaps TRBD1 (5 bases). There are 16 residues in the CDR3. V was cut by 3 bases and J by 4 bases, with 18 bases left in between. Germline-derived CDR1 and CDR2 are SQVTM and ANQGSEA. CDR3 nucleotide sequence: TGCAGCGTTGAGGTCCAGGGATATGGAGTCACCGGGGAGCTGTTTTTT. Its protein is CSVEVQGYGVTGELFF.

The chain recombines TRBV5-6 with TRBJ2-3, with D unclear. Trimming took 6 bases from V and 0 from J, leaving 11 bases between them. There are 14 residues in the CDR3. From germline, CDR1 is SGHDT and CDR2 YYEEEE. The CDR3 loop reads CASNVLQSTDTQYF. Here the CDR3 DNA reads TGTGCCAGCAACGTGTTACAGAGCACAGATACGCAGTATTTT. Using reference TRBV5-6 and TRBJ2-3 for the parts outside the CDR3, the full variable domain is DAGVTQSPTHLIKTRGQQVTLRCSPKSGHDTVSWYQQALGQGPQFIFQYYEEEERQRGNFPDRFSGHQFPNYSSELNVNALLLGDSALYLCASNVLQSTDTQYFGPGTRLTVL.

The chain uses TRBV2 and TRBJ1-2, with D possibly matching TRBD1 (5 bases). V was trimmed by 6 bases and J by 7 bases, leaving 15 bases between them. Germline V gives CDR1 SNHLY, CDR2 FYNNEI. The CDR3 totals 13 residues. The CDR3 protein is CASRAKSRGGYTF. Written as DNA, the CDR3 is TGTGCCAGCAGGGCCAAATCTAGGGGTGGCTACACCTTC. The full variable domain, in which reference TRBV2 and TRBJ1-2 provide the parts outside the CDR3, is EPEVTQTPSHQVTQMGQEVILRCVPISNHLYFYWYRQILGQKVEFLVSFYNNEISEKSEIFDDQFSVERPDGSNFTLKIRSTKLEDSAMYFCASRAKSRGGYTFGSGTRLTVV.

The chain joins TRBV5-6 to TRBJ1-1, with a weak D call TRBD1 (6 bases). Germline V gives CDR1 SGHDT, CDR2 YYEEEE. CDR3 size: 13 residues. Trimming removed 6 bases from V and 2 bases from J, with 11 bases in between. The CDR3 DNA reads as TGTGCCAGCACCCTGACAGGAAACACTGAAGCTTTCTTT. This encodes CASTLTGNTEAFF. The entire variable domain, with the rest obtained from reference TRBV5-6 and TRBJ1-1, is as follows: DAGVTQSPTHLIKTRGQQVTLRCSPKSGHDTVSWYQQALGQGPQFIFQYYEEEERQRGNFPDRFSGHQFPNYSSELNVNALLLGDSALYLCASTLTGNTEAFFGQGTRLTVV.

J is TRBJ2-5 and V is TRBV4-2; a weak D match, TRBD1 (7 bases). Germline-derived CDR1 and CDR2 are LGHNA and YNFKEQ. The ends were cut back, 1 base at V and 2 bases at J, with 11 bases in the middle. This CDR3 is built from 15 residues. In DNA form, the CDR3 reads TGTGCCAGCAGCCAAGCAGGGGGGCCACAAGAGACCCAGTACTTC. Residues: CASSQAGGPQETQYF.

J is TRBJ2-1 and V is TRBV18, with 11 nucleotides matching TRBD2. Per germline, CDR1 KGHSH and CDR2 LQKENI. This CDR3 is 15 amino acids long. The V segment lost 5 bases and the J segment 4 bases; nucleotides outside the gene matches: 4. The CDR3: CASSKLAGGYNEQFF. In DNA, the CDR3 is TGTGCCAGCTCAAAGTTAGCGGGAGGGTACAATGAGCAGTTCTTC.

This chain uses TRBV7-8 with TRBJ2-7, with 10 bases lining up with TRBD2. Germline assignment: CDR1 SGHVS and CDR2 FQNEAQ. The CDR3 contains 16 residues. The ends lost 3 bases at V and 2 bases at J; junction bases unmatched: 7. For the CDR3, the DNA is TGTGCCAGCAGCTTTAGCCTAGCGGGGGTAACCTACGAGCAGTACTTC. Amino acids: CASSFSLAGVTYEQYF.

The CDR3 here is CASSVGGGTTYEQYF. In nucleotides, the CDR3 is TGTGCCAGCAGCGTAGGTGGCGGGACCACCTACGAGCAGTACTTC. The gene calls are TRBV9 and TRBJ2-7, with D tentatively TRBD2 (6 bases). The CDR3 loop spans 15 amino acids. Trimming pared 0 bases from V and 2 bases from J, leaving 12 bases between. CDR1 is SGDLS and CDR2 is YYNGEE in the germline V gene. The whole variable domain, remainder taken from reference TRBV9 and TRBJ2-7, is DSGVTQTPKHLITATGQRVTLRCSPRSGDLSVYWYQQSLDQGLQFLIQYYNGEERAKGNILERFSAQQFPDLHSELNLSSLELGDSALYFCASSVGGGTTYEQYFGPGTRLTVT.

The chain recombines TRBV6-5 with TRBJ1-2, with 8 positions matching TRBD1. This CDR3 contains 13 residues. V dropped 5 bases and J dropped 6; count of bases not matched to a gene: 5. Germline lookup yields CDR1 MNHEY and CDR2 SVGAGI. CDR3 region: CASSRTGGDGYTF. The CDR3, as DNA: TGTGCCAGCAGTCGTACAGGGGGAGATGGCTACACCTTC.

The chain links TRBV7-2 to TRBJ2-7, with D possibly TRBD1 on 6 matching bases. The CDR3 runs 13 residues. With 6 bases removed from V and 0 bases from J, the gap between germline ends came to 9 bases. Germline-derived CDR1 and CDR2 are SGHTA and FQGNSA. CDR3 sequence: CASRTGSSYEQYF. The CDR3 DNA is TGTGCCAGCAGAACAGGGAGCTCCTACGAGCAGTACTTC.

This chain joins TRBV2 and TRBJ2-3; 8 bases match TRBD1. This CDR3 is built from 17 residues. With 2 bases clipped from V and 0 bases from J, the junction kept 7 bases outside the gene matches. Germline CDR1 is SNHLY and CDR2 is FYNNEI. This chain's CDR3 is CASSEPGDRPSTDTQYF. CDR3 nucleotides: TGTGCCAGCAGTGAACCGGGGGACAGGCCTAGCACAGATACGCAGTATTTT.

CDR3 DNA sequence: TGTGCCAGCAGCCAGTCAGGGCCGGAGACCCAGTACTTC. This translates into CASSQSGPETQYF. The V and J genes are TRBV5-4 and TRBJ2-5; weak D call: TRBD1 (5 bases). Germline V lookup: CDR1 SGHNT, CDR2 YYREEE (reference sequence). Trimming cost V 4 bases and J 5 bases, with 12 bases left between them. This CDR3 is built from 13 residues.

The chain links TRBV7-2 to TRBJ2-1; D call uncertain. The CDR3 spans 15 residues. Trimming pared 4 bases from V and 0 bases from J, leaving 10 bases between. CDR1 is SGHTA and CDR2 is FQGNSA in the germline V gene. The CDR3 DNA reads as TGTGCCAGCAGCTCGAGGTCGGGCTCCTACAATGAGCAGTTCTTC. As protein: CASSSRSGSYNEQFF.